The 32 T cell receptor beta chains given below trace back to one sample, sequenced in a study of T cells in Graves' hyperthyroidism and ophthalmopathy. Amplification yielded TCR beta CDR3 regions, with RNA transcripts as the source. First-round RT-PCR targeting the TCR CDR3 was performed with the HTBI primer set. TCRdb reprocessed the multiplex PCR reads with MiXCR, giving one entry per CDR3 protein. The sample contains 500,000 to 600,000 distinct CDR3 sequences, approximately 49% of which appear only once. Sequenced: peripheral blood or thyroid tissue (not recorded which). These receptors came from an adult woman with Graves' disease, either hyperthyroidism or ophthalmopathy (not recorded which).

V and J are TRBV20-1 and TRBJ2-2, with TRBD1 identical over 9 bases. Germline loops: CDR1 DFQATT, CDR2 SNEGSKA (reference sequence). V dropped 5 bases and J dropped 0; count of bases not matched to a gene: 16. CDR3 length: 19 residues. The DNA for the CDR3 is TGCAGTGCTTACGTTGGTGGCAGCGGACAGGGGACGAACACCGGGGAGCTGTTTTTT. It specifies CSAYVGGSGQGTNTGELFF.

This clonotype is a singleton in its sample. This chain uses TRBV29-1 with TRBJ2-2; a possible D gene is TRBD1 (6 bases). V was clipped by 3 bases and J by 5 bases, with 10 bases between them. This CDR3 comprises 13 residues. Germline lookup yields CDR1 SQVTM and CDR2 ANQGSEA. Written as DNA, the CDR3 is TGCAGCGTTGACCCCCAGGGGACCGGGGAGCTGTTTTTT. Translation: CSVDPQGTGELFF.

The chain is built from TRBV7-9 and TRBJ1-1; no clear D gene. V lost 5 bases, J lost 5 bases, and 12 bases lay in between. CDR3 length: 13 residues. Germline CDR1 and CDR2: SEHNR and FQNEAQ (reference sequence). The CDR3 region is CASSHRDWTEAFF. CDR3 nucleotide sequence: TGTGCCAGCAGCCACCGGGATTGGACTGAAGCTTTCTTT.

This clonotype was seen many times. The chain is built from TRBV6-5 and TRBJ2-7; the match to TRBD1 covers 11 bases. This CDR3 is built from 15 residues. V shed 0 bases and J 5 bases; nucleotides not matched to a gene: 3. Per germline, CDR1 MNHEY and CDR2 SVGAGI. Written as DNA, the CDR3 is TGTGCCAGCAGTTACTCCGGGACAGGGGGGAACGAGCAGTACTTC. The encoded protein is CASSYSGTGGNEQYF.

The chain recombines TRBV29-1 with TRBJ1-2; perhaps TRBD1 as D (6 bases). The germline V gene has CDR1 SQVTM and CDR2 ANQGSEA. Between the trimmed V and J ends, which lost 6 bases and 6 bases, there was a span of 11 bases. CDR3 length equals 11 residues. The DNA of the CDR3 is TGCAGCGTACTGGGGACACATGGCTACACCTTC. Translated, it gives CSVLGTHGYTF.

This clonotype was observed at least ten times. The CDR3 DNA sequence: TGTGCCAGCAGCGTAGGAACGGGACCACCCACCGGGGAGCTGTTTTTT. This encodes CASSVGTGPPTGELFF. The chain combines TRBV9 with TRBJ2-2; possibly TRBD1 or TRBD2 for D (5 bases each). This CDR3 has 16 amino acids. Trimming cost V 0 bases and J 4 bases, with 13 bases left between them. The V gene's germline CDR1 is SGDLS and CDR2 YYNGEE.

The sample holds many counts of this clonotype. V and J are TRBV27 and TRBJ1-6, with D perhaps matching TRBD1 (5 bases). The ends were cut back, 10 bases at V and 6 bases at J, with 19 bases in the middle. Germline V gene lookup returns CDR1 MNHEY and CDR2 SMNVEV (reference sequence). The CDR3 is made up of 15 amino acids. CDR3 nucleotides: TGTGCCATCGCCGCGATACAGGCGAGTAATTCACCCCTCCACTTT. Translation gives CAIAAIQASNSPLHF.

The chain has TRBV28 and TRBJ1-2, with 7 bases that match TRBD1. Germline CDR1 and CDR2: MDHEN and SYDVKM. V dropped 6 bases and J dropped 4; count of bases not matched to a gene: 5. There are 13 residues in the CDR3. CDR3 sequence: CASRSGGSYGYTF. CDR3 sequence (DNA): TGTGCCAGCAGGTCAGGGGGGTCCTATGGCTACACCTTC.

The V call is TRBV2, the J call TRBJ1-1, with D unclear. Trimming stripped 7 bases from V and 1 base from J, with 13 bases between. The CDR3 covers 14 residues. Per germline, CDR1 SNHLY and CDR2 FYNNEI. The CDR3 sequence: CASTTWAANTEAFF. CDR3 bases: TGTGCCAGCACAACGTGGGCCGCGAACACTGAAGCTTTCTTT.

J is TRBJ2-5 and V is TRBV28; TRBD1 matches 8 bases. J was trimmed by 5 bases and V by 3 bases; bases with no gene match: 20. CDR1 MDHEN and CDR2 SYDVKM come from the germline V gene. There are 19 residues in the CDR3. Here the CDR3 reads CASSFWSGSGRGLSETQYF. CDR3 coding DNA: TGTGCCAGCAGTTTTTGGTCCGGGTCGGGCAGGGGGCTCTCCGAGACCCAGTACTTC.

V gene TRBV7-9 combines with J gene TRBJ1-2, with D possibly TRBD1 on 6 matching bases. The CDR3 runs 16 residues. Germline values: CDR1 SEHNR, CDR2 FQNEAQ (reference sequence). V gave up 5 bases and J gave up 7 bases, with 23 bases separating them. The CDR3 loop is CASSTMLGGDDSGYTF. The CDR3 DNA follows: TGTGCCAGCAGCACAATGTTGGGGGGCGATGACTCTGGCTACACCTTC.

The chain combines TRBV20-1 with TRBJ1-6, with D perhaps TRBD1 (5 bases). Germline V gene data show CDR1 as DFQATT and CDR2 as SNEGSKA (reference sequence). This CDR3 is 13 amino acids long. V lost 6 bases and J 10 bases, leaving 16 bases between the germline ends. The CDR3 DNA is TGCAGTGCCCGCGGGGCCGAAGGGTCACCCCTCCACTTT. As protein: CSARGAEGSPLHF.

The J gene is TRBJ1-1, the V gene TRBV20-1, with unresolved D. Trimming removed 6 bases from V and 5 bases from J, with 7 bases in between. CDR3 size: 10 residues. Germline V lookup: CDR1 DFQATT, CDR2 SNEGSKA (reference sequence). The chain's CDR3 is CSALKTEAFF. The CDR3 DNA reads as TGCAGTGCACTAAAGACTGAAGCTTTCTTT.

This clonotype was seen more than once but under ten times. V and J are TRBV29-1 and TRBJ1-4; perhaps TRBD1 as D (6 bases). Trimming pared 4 bases from V and 5 bases from J, leaving 14 bases between. Germline V gene lookup returns CDR1 SQVTM and CDR2 ANQGSEA. This CDR3 is 14 amino acids long. CDR3 DNA sequence: TGCAGCGTTGCCCTACAGGGACCCAATGAAAAACTGTTTTTT. Its translation is CSVALQGPNEKLFF.

Note on this clonotype: A read error is possible here, since a much larger clone lies one base away. The chain is built from TRBV5-1 and TRBJ2-2, with D tentatively TRBD1 (6 bases). CDR3 length equals 15 residues. Germline loops: CDR1 SGHRS, CDR2 YFSETQ. CDR3 region: CASSSRTGFTGELLF. The CDR3 DNA is TGCGCCAGCAGCTCACGTACAGGGTTCACCGGGGAGCTGCTTTTT.

As to this clonotype: At one end the junction does not follow the germline gene, possibly because of a read error. The chain combines TRBV7-9 with TRBJ2-6; no clear D. Germline V CDR1 and CDR2: SEHNR, FQNEAQ (reference sequence). CDR3 length equals 16 residues. This CDR3 is CASSQPASSGANVLTF. CDR3 sequence (DNA): TGCGCCAGCAGCCAACCAGCGAGCTCTGGGGCCAACGTCCTGACTTTC.

In regard to this clonotype: The conserved final phenylalanine or tryptophan is absent from the CDR3, which likely points to a read error. This chain connects TRBV5-1 to TRBJ1-1; D is ambiguous. The ends were cut back, 4 bases at V and 4 bases at J, with 14 bases in the middle. Germline V lookup: CDR1 SGHRS, CDR2 YFSETQ. The CDR3 is 14 amino acids. In DNA form, the CDR3 reads TGCGCCAGCAGCCCCACAGCGTTCGGCACTGAAGCTTTCCTT. Translating it yields CASSPTAFGTEAFL.

As to this clonotype: Germline and junction disagree at one end, which may indicate a read error. V usage is TRBV4-1 and J usage is TRBJ1-5; D is undetermined. The CDR3 extends over 13 amino acids. CDR1 and CDR2 (germline): MGHRA, YSYEKL. The CDR3 region has the DNA TGCGCCAGCCGCCAAGAAGGCGGTCAGCCCCAGCATTTT. It codes for CASRQEGGQPQHF.

This chain connects TRBV7-9 to TRBJ2-1; D gene uncertain. V gave up 7 bases and J gave up 6 bases, with 13 bases separating them. CDR3 length equals 13 residues. The germline CDR1 and CDR2 sequences are SEHNR and FQNEAQ (reference sequence). The CDR3: CASILYRSNEQFF. CDR3 DNA sequence: TGTGCCAGCATTCTCTACCGTTCCAATGAGCAGTTCTTC.

This clonotype was recorded many times. The V and J genes are TRBV7-9 and TRBJ1-1, with unresolved D. The CDR3 is made up of 14 amino acids. The V and J ends lost 3 bases and 1 base respectively, with 9 bases between them. Looked up from germline, CDR1 is SEHNR and CDR2 is FQNEAQ (reference sequence). In nucleotides, the CDR3 is TGTGCCAGCAGCTTCTTTGGAGAGAACACTGAAGCTTTCTTT. Translating it yields CASSFFGENTEAFF.

About this clonotype: A much larger clone differs by one base, so this may be a read error. This chain uses TRBV10-2 with TRBJ1-6, with D possibly matching TRBD1 (6 bases). V lost 3 bases and J lost 9, with 21 bases in between. Looked up from germline, CDR1 is WSHSY and CDR2 is SAAADI. This CDR3 has 17 residues. In nucleotides, the CDR3 is TGCGCCAGCAGTGACCAGACAGGCCAGTGGGCAGGTTCACCCCTCCACTTT. It specifies CASSDQTGQWAGSPLHF.

This clonotype was seen only a few times. The genes are TRBV24-1 and TRBJ1-1, with 12 bases lining up with TRBD1. Germline V gene data show CDR1 as KGHDR and CDR2 as SFDVKD. This CDR3 region has 16 residues. With V trimmed by 3 bases and J by 10 bases, 11 bases remained unmatched. CDR3 DNA sequence: TGTGCCACCAGTGATCCCGGGACAGGGGGCACGGACGGAGCTTTCTTT. Protein: CATSDPGTGGTDGAFF.

The gene calls are TRBV7-2 and TRBJ2-6; D remains unclear. The CDR3 has 16 residues. Germline lookup yields CDR1 SGHTA and CDR2 FQGNSA. The ends were cut back, 3 bases at V and 1 base at J, with 10 bases in the middle. The CDR3 here is CASSFFSDSGANVLTF. The CDR3 coding sequence is TGTGCCAGCAGCTTCTTTTCCGATTCTGGGGCCAACGTCCTGACTTTC. Drawing the rest from reference TRBV7-2 and TRBJ2-6, the complete variable domain is GAGVSQSPSNKVTEKGKDVELRCDPISGHTALYWYRQSLGQGLEFLIYFQGNSAPDKSGLPSDRFSAERTGGSVSTLTIQRTQQEDSAVYLCASSFFSDSGANVLTFGAGSRLTVL.

The chain is built from TRBV7-6 and TRBJ2-5, with a possible D match to TRBD1 (5 bases). The CDR3 is 14 amino acids. Deletions cut 4 bases from V and 5 bases from J, with 14 bases between. The germline V gene encodes CDR1 SGHVS and CDR2 FNYEAQ. The chain's CDR3 is CASSSTGPGETQYF. The CDR3 region has the DNA TGTGCCAGCAGCTCCACGGGCCCAGGGGAGACCCAGTACTTC.

The V and J genes are TRBV18 and TRBJ1-2, with no clear D. The CDR3 sequence is 13 residues long. Germline V lookup: CDR1 KGHSH, CDR2 LQKENI. V lost 3 bases, J lost 3 bases, and 8 bases lay in between. Here the CDR3 reads CASSPGSDYGYTF. CDR3 DNA: TGTGCCAGCTCACCGGGGTCGGACTATGGCTACACCTTC.

The gene calls are TRBV7-9 and TRBJ2-7; possibly TRBD1 for D (6 bases). This CDR3 comprises 14 residues. Germline values: CDR1 SEHNR, CDR2 FQNEAQ (reference sequence). V dropped 5 bases and J dropped 3 bases, with 14 bases sitting between them. The CDR3 DNA is TGTGCCAGCAGCACCAACACAGGGAACTACGAGCAGTACTTC. Protein product: CASSTNTGNYEQYF. Variable domain in full (rest from reference TRBV7-9 and TRBJ2-7): DTGVSQNPRHKITKRGQNVTFRCDPISEHNRLYWYRQTLGQGPEFLTYFQNEAQLEKSRLLSDRFSAERPKGSFSTLEIQRTEQGDSAMYLCASSTNTGNYEQYFGPGTRLTVT.

Remarks on this clonotype: This sequence may be a read error, since a much larger clone differs from it by one base. The chain has TRBV6-6 and TRBJ2-2, with D maybe TRBD1 (5 bases). Germline-derived CDR1 and CDR2 are MNHNY and SVGAGI (reference sequence). V lost 6 bases to trimming and J lost 10 bases, with 12 bases between them. The CDR3 is 12 residues long. CDR3: CASRQAEMELFF. CDR3 nucleotide sequence: TGTGCCAGCAGACAGGCGGAGATGGAGCTGTTTTTT.

This clonotype was counted only a few times. This chain uses TRBV7-9 with TRBJ1-1; D uncertain. The CDR3 is made up of 14 amino acids. Germline lookup yields CDR1 SEHNR and CDR2 FQNEAQ (reference sequence). The ends were cut back, 8 bases at V and 1 base at J, with 14 bases in the middle. The CDR3 DNA follows: TGTGCCAGCCCCAGCGTAGAGGGGAACACTGAAGCTTTCTTT. This encodes CASPSVEGNTEAFF.

There are a few counts of this clonotype. J is TRBJ1-5 and V is TRBV6-1; D is perhaps TRBD1 (5 bases). Germline V gene lookup returns CDR1 MNHNS and CDR2 SASEGT. V was trimmed by 6 bases and J by 4 bases, leaving 22 bases between them. The CDR3 loop spans 17 amino acids. This CDR3 reads CASRVASGGWGNQPQHF. In DNA, the CDR3 is TGTGCCAGCAGGGTCGCCAGTGGGGGATGGGGGAATCAGCCCCAGCATTTT.

With respect to this clonotype: One end of the junction varies from germline; a read error may be responsible. The rearrangement links TRBV7-9 to TRBJ1-4, with D unclear. CDR3 length: 15 amino acids. Per germline, CDR1 SEHNR and CDR2 FQNEAQ (reference sequence). CDR3 protein: CAGSPRGATNEKLFF. DNA for the CDR3: TGTGCCGGCAGCCCCCGGGGTGCAACTAATGAAAAACTGTTTTTT.

Many counts were recorded for this clonotype. This chain connects TRBV7-8 to TRBJ1-4; TRBD1 matches 8 bases. CDR3 length equals 15 residues. Looked up from germline, CDR1 is SGHVS and CDR2 is FQNEAQ. V gave up 4 bases and J gave up 4 bases; unmatched junction bases: 5. The CDR3 loop is CASSWGTGNNEKLFF. In nucleotides, the CDR3 is TGTGCCAGCAGCTGGGGGACAGGAAATAATGAAAAACTGTTTTTT. The full variable domain, in which reference TRBV7-8 and TRBJ1-4 provide the parts outside the CDR3, is GAGVSQSPRYKVAKRGQDVALRCDPISGHVSLFWYQQALGQGPEFLTYFQNEAQLDKSGLPSDRFFAERPEGSVSTLKIQRTQQEDSAVYLCASSWGTGNNEKLFFGSGTQLSVL.

There are many counts of this clonotype. The chain has TRBV20-1 and TRBJ2-5; unclear D gene. CDR1 and CDR2 (germline): DFQATT, SNEGSKA (reference sequence). The ends were cut back, 3 bases at V and 2 bases at J, with 4 bases in the middle. The CDR3 loop spans 11 amino acids. CDR3 in DNA: TGCAGTGCTAGCGTTCAAGAGACCCAGTACTTC. Translation: CSASVQETQYF.